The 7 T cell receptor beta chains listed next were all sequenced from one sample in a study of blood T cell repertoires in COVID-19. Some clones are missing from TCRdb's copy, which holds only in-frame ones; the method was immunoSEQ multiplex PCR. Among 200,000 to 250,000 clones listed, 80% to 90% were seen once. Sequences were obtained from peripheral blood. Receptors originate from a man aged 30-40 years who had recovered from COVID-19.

This CDR3 reads CASRTREDVNTEAFF. CDR3 DNA sequence: TGTGCCAGCCGGACTCGTGAGGATGTGAACACTGAAGCTTTCTTT. V gene TRBV27 combines with J gene TRBJ1-1; D remains ambiguous. Germline V CDR1 and CDR2: MNHEY, SMNVEV (reference sequence). This CDR3 is 15 amino acids long. The V end lost 8 bases, the J end lost 0 bases, and 16 bases lay between the germline ends.

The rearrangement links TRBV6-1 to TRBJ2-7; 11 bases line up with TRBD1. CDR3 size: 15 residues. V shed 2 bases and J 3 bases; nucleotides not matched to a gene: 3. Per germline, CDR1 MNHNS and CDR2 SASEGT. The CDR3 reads CASSEIGTGGYEQYF. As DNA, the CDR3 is TGTGCCAGCAGTGAAATTGGGACAGGGGGCTACGAGCAGTACTTC.

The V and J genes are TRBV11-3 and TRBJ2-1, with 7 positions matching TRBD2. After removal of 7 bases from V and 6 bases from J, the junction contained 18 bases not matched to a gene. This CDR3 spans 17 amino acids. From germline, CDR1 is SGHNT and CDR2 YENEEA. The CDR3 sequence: CASNYPLIRGDANEQFF. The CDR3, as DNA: TGTGCCAGCAACTACCCCCTAATCCGGGGGGACGCCAATGAGCAGTTCTTC.

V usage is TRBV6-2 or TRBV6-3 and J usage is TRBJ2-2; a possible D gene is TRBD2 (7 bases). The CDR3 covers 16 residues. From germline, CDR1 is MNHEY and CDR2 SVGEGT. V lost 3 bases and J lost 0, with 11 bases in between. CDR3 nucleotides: TGTGCCAGCAGTTATCACGGGGGGCCGAACACCGGGGAGCTGTTTTTT. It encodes CASSYHGGPNTGELFF.

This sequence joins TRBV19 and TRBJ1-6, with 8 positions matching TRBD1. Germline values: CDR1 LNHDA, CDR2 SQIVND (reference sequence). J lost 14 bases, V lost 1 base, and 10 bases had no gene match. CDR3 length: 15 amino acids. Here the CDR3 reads CASSIGGTGGLTLHF. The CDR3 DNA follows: TGTGCCAGTAGTATAGGAGGGACAGGCGGCCTTACCCTCCACTTT.

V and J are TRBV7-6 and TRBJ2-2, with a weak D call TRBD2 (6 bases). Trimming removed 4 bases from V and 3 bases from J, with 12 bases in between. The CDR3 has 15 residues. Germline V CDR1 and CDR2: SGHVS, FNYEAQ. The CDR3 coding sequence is TGTGCCAGCAGCTATGCGGGACTTTACACCGGGGAGCTGTTTTTT. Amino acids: CASSYAGLYTGELFF.

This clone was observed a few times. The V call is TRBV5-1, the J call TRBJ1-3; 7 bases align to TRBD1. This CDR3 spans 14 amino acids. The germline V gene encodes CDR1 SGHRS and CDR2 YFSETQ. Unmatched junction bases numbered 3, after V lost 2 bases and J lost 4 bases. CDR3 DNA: TGCGCCAGCAGCTTACTACAGGGGGGAAACACCATATATTTT. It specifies CASSLLQGGNTIYF.